The rows below give T cell receptor beta chains drawn from one sample of a study of cytomegalovirus exposure and HLA in healthy donors. Libraries were prepared by immunoSEQ multiplex PCR; TCRdb keeps only in-frame clonotypes and omits some of them. The table has 95,000 to 150,000 clones, around 80% seen once. The sequencing sample was made of PBMCs. The receptors were sampled from a man in his thirties or forties in good health and CMV-seronegative. Both conserved end residues are part of each CDR3. D genes are given only for firm matches.

>TRBV5-1|NA
CASSLLGDYEQYF
>TRBV7-9|TRBD1
CASTPLTRQGKNSPLHF
>TRBV4-1|NA
CASSQVQDYEQYF
>TRBV19|TRBD1
CASSLRQGYEQYF
>TRBV19|NA
CASRDTWGPEAFF
>TRBV5-6|TRBD1
CASSRGQGFTDTQYF
>TRBV11-2|NA
CASSPRGTNTGELFF
>TRBV25-1|NA
CASSVPGFETQYF
>TRBV11-3|TRBD1
CASSPATGREQYF
>TRBV15|TRBD1
CATSRDQWTGKNSPLHF
>TRBV5-6|NA
CASSSPTESTGNSPLHF
>TRBV19|TRBD1
CAGSKGQGVVGNTEAFF
>TRBV6-5|TRBD1
CASTGQGYEQYF
>TRBV9|NA
CASSPQAGSNYGYTF
>TRBV5-1|TRBD1
CASSLGPTGGISGANVLTF
>TRBV18|NA
CASSPPQGVNSPLHF
>TRBV29-1|TRBD1
CSVVGDRVAYEQYF
>TRBV4-1|NA
CASSPLDAGPSGTQYF
>TRBV5-1|NA
CASSPGEGETQYF
>TRBV5-1|NA
CASSSANTRELFF
>TRBV2|TRBD2
CASRSLAGGQAGELFF
>TRBV6-1|TRBD2
CASSSSGGVETQYF
>TRBV28|TRBD2
CASSFVGLAGVNEQFF
>TRBV7-9|NA
CASFRTINEQFF
>TRBV19|TRBD2
CASSSREATGELFF
>TRBV5-4|NA
CASSEGLLRNEQYF